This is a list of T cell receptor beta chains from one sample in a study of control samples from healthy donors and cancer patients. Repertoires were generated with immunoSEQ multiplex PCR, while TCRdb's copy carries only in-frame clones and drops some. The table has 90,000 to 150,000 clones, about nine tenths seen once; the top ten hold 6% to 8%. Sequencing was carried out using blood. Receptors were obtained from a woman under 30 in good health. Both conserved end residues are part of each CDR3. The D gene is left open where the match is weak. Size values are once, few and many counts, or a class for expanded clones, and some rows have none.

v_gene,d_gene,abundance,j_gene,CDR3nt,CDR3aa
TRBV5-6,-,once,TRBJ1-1,TGTGCCAGCAGCCCGTTGGCTAACACTGAAGCTTTCTTT,CASSPLANTEAFF
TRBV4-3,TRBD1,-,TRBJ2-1,TGCGCCAGCAGCCAAGATTTACAGGGGAGCTCCTACAATGAGCAGTTCTTC,CASSQDLQGSSYNEQFF
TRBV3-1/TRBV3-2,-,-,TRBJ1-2,TGTGCCAGCAGCCAAGAAAATAAACCTTACTATGGCTACACCTTC,CASSQENKPYYGYTF
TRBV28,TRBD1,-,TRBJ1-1,TGTGCCAGCAGTTTCCTCGACAGGGAAAACACTGAAGCTTTCTTT,CASSFLDRENTEAFF
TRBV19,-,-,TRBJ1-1,TGTGCCAGTACCCCCCCAAGGGGTATTCCGTCCGAAGCTTTCTTT,CASTPPRGIPSEAFF
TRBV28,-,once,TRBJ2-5,TGTGCCAGCACCTCCTTCGGAGAGACCCAGTACTTC,CASTSFGETQYF
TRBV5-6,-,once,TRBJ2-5,TGTGCCAGCAGCTTGGGTAGTGCCGAGACCCAGTACTTC,CASSLGSAETQYF
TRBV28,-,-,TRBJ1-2,TGTGCCAGCAGTTTAGCCGGGACGGTTAACTATGGCTACACCTTC,CASSLAGTVNYGYTF
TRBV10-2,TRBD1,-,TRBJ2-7,TGCGCCAGCAGGAGACAGGGGGGTGGTTACGAGCAGTACTTC,CASRRQGGGYEQYF
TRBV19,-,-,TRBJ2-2,TGTGCCAGCGATACGAACACCGGGGAGCTGTTTTTT,CASDTNTGELFF
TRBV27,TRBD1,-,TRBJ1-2,TGTGCCAGCAGAGGGACAGGGGGTCGCTATGGCTACACCTTC,CASRGTGGRYGYTF
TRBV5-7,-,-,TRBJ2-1,TGTGCCAGCAGCTTCATAGGGTTTGGGGAGCAGTTCTTC,CASSFIGFGEQFF
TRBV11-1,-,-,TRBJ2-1,TGTGCCAGCAGCTTTAGCGGTGGCCCCAATGAGCAGTTCTTC,CASSFSGGPNEQFF
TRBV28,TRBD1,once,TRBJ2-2,TGTGCCAGCAGCCCGGACAGGGTGCACGGGGAGCTGTTTTTT,CASSPDRVHGELFF
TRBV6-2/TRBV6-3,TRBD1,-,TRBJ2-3,TGTGCCAGCAGTGACAGGGTTGCAGATACGCAGTATTTT,CASSDRVADTQYF
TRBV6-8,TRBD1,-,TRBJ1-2,TGTGCCAGCAAGGGGGGCATGGGGACAGGGCCCAGGTATGGCTACACCTTC,CASKGGMGTGPRYGYTF
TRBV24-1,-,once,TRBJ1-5,TGTGCCACCAGAAGGCCGGTTAATCAGCCCCAGCATTTT,CATRRPVNQPQHF
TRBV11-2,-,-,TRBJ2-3,TGTGCCAGCAGCTTAGAGATGGCAGGGGAGTCGGATACGCAGTATTTT,CASSLEMAGESDTQYF
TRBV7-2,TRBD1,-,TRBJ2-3,TGTGCCAGCAGCTTATACATGGGGGGACAGGGGGCAGATACGCAGTATTTT,CASSLYMGGQGADTQYF
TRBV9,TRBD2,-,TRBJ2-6,TGTGCCAGCAGCGTAGCTCTGGTGAGGAGGGAGGGCGACTCTGGGGCCAACGTCCTGACTTTC,CASSVALVRREGDSGANVLTF
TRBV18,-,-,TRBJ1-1,TGTGCCAGCTCACGACAGAACTCCCCCTACTTAGCGGCTGAAGCTTTCTTT,CASSRQNSPYLAAEAFF
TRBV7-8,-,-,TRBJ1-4,TGTGCCAGCAGCCCTCCCAGGGCAACTAATGAAAAACTGTTTTTT,CASSPPRATNEKLFF
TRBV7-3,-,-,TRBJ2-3,TGTGCCAGCAGCTTAAAGGGGAGCACAGATACGCAGTATTTT,CASSLKGSTDTQYF
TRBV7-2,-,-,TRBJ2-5,TGTGCCAGCAGCTTAGACCAGGCAGAGACCCAGTACTTC,CASSLDQAETQYF
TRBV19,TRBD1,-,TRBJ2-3,TGTGCCAGTAGTGACCGACAGGGCGGCACAGATACGCAGTATTTT,CASSDRQGGTDTQYF
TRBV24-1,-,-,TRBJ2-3,TGTGCCACCACCCTAGGAGATACGCAGTATTTT,CATTLGDTQYF
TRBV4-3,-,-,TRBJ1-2,TGCGCCAGCAGCCAAGATAGGGATTCGTATGGCTACACCTTC,CASSQDRDSYGYTF
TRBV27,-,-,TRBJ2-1,TGTGCCAGCATAGGGAGAGGGGTCTCCTACAATGAGCAGTTCTTC,CASIGRGVSYNEQFF
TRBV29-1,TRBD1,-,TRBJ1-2,TGCAGCGTTGCGGGACAGGGAGGTGGCTACACCTTC,CSVAGQGGGYTF
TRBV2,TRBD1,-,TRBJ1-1,TGTGCCAGCAGTGTAAGGGGGGACAGGGGGAAAGCTTTCTTT,CASSVRGDRGKAFF
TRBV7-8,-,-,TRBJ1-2,TGTGCCAGCAGCGTAGACGGGGCGAGCTATGGCTACACCTTC,CASSVDGASYGYTF
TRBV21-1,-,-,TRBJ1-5,TGTGCCAGCAGCAACGGGACAGGGGGCGCGAGCAATCAGCCCCAGCATTTT,CASSNGTGGASNQPQHF
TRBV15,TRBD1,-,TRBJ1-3,TGTGCCACCAGCAGAGATAGGAGGGTGACAGGGCCTGGAAACACCATATATTTT,CATSRDRRVTGPGNTIYF
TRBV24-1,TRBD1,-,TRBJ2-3,TGTGCCACCAGTGACCTAACAGGGGTAAGTCGAACCGCAGATACGCAGTATTTT,CATSDLTGVSRTADTQYF
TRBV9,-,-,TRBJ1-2,TGTGCCAGCAGCGCAGGAACATTTTATGGTTACACCTTC,CASSAGTFYGYTF
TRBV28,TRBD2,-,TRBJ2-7,TGTGCCAGCACCCTCGGGGGGACCGGGGCTTACGAGCAGTACTTC,CASTLGGTGAYEQYF
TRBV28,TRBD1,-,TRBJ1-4,TGTGCCAGCAGTTCAGGATTAGGGGACAGGGTCTCTGAAAAACTGTTTTTT,CASSSGLGDRVSEKLFF
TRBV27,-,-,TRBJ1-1,TGTGCCAGCAGCGCGAGGGGTTTCACTGAAGCTTTCTTT,CASSARGFTEAFF
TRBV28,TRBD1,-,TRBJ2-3,TGTGCCAGCAGCCGTGACAGGGGAGTCCCAGATACGCAGTATTTT,CASSRDRGVPDTQYF
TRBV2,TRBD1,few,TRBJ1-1,TGTGCCAGCAGGGGACAGGGGCCCGGGACTGAAGCTTTCTTT,CASRGQGPGTEAFF
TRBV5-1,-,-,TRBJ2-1,TGCGCCAGCAGCTTAGCGGCCGGCTCCTACAATGAGCAGTTCTTC,CASSLAAGSYNEQFF
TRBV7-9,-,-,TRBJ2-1,TGTGCCAGCAGCTTTACCGACCAATACAATGAGCAGTTCTTC,CASSFTDQYNEQFF
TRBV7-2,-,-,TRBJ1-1,TGTGCCAGCAGCTTAGTTAGGCACAGCTCCCACGGAGGGGCTTTCTTT,CASSLVRHSSHGGAFF
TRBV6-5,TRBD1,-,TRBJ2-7,TGTGCCAGCAGTTACTCGGGACAGGGTGGATCCTACGAGCAGTACTTC,CASSYSGQGGSYEQYF
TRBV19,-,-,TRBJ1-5,TGTGCCAGTAGTATTCAGGGCGCCGGTCAGCCCCAGCATTTT,CASSIQGAGQPQHF
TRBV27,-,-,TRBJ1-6,TGTGCCAGCAGTTCGTCTTTTATTCGACAGACGACTTTTGGATCACCCCTCCACTTT,CASSSSFIRQTTFGSPLHF
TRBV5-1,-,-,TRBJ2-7,TGCGCCAGCACCGAACCCGGACGGGAGCAGTACTTC,CASTEPGREQYF
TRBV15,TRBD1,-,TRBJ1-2,TGTGCCACCAGCTGGACAGGGGTGAACTATGGCTACACCTTC,CATSWTGVNYGYTF
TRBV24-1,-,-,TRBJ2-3,TGTGCCACCAGTGCTAAACAGGACGTTAGGCCCTTAACAGATACGCAGTATTTT,CATSAKQDVRPLTDTQYF
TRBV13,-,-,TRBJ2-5,TGTGCCAGCAGCTTCGGAGTAGAAGAGACCCAGTACTTC,CASSFGVEETQYF
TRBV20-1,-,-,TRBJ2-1,TGCAGTGCTAGTACGCGGAATGAGCAGTTCTTC,CSASTRNEQFF